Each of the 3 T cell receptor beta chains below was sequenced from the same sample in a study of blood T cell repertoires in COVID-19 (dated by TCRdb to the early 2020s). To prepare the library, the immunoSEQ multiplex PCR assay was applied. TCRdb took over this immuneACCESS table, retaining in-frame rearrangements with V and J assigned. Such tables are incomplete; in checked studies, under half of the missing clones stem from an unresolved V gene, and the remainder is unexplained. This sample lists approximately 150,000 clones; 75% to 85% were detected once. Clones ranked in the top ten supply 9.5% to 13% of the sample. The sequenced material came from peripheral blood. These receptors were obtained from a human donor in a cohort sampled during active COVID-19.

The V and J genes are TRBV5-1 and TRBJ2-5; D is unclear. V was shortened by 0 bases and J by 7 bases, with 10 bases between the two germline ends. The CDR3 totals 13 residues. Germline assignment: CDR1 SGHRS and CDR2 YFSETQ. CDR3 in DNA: TGCGCCAGCAGCTTGGAACTCATTGGGACCCAGTACTTC. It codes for CASSLELIGTQYF. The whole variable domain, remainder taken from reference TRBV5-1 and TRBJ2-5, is KAGVTQTPRYLIKTRGQQVTLSCSPISGHRSVSWYQQTPGQGLQFLFEYFSETQRNKGNFPGRFSGRQFSNSRSEMNVSTLELGDSALYLCASSLELIGTQYFGPGTRLLVL.

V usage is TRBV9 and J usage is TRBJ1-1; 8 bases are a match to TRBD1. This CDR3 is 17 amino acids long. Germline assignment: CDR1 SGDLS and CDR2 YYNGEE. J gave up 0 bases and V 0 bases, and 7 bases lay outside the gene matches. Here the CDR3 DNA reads TGTGCCAGCAGCGTAGGGTCAACAGGGGGGGTGAACACTGAAGCTTTCTTT. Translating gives CASSVGSTGGVNTEAFF.

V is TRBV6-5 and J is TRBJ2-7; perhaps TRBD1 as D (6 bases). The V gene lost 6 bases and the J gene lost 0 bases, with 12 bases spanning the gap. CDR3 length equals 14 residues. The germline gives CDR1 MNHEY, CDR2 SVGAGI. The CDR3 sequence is CASRRTDSSYEQYF. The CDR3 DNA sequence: TGTGCCAGCAGACGAACGGACAGCTCCTACGAGCAGTACTTC.